This passage covers 17 T cell receptor beta chains from one sample sequenced in a study of T cells in Graves' hyperthyroidism and ophthalmopathy. Using RNA transcripts as the source, TCR beta CDR3 regions were amplified. A set of HTBI primers served as the primers for a first-round RT-PCR of the TCR CDR3. One entry per CDR3 protein, called by TCRdb with MiXCR from the multiplex PCR reads. The sample yields 500,000 to 600,000 distinct CDR3 sequences, over 45% seen once. Sequenced sample: peripheral blood or thyroid tissue (not recorded which). These receptors were taken from an adult woman with Graves' disease, either hyperthyroidism or ophthalmopathy (not recorded which).

In this sample, this clonotype turned up once. This chain links TRBV4-3 with TRBJ1-2, with 7 bases that match TRBD1. V lost 1 base, J lost 5 bases, and 10 bases stayed unmatched. The germline CDR1 and CDR2 sequences are LGHNA and YSLEER. The CDR3 covers 16 residues. The CDR3 sequence: CASSQGPGQTTYGYTF. As DNA, the CDR3 is TGCGCCAGCAGCCAAGGACCGGGACAGACAACTTATGGCTACACCTTC.

The rearrangement links TRBV5-1 to TRBJ2-7; possible D gene TRBD2, 6 bases. CDR1 and CDR2 from the germline V gene are SGHRS and YFSETQ. Trimming pared 4 bases from V and 1 base from J, leaving 18 bases between. The CDR3 has 16 residues. The CDR3 protein is CASSEDKERVSYEQYF. CDR3 DNA: TGCGCCAGCAGCGAGGACAAGGAGCGGGTTTCCTACGAGCAGTACTTC. Based on the CDR3 plus reference TRBV5-1 and TRBJ2-7, the full variable domain is KAGVTQTPRYLIKTRGQQVTLSCSPISGHRSVSWYQQTPGQGLQFLFEYFSETQRNKGNFPGRFSGRQFSNSRSEMNVSTLELGDSALYLCASSEDKERVSYEQYFGPGTRLTVT.

The rearrangement uses TRBV2 and TRBJ2-5; 10 nucleotides match TRBD2. The CDR3 runs to 16 residues. Germline CDR1 is SNHLY and CDR2 is FYNNEI. The junction had 7 bases not matched to a gene; V was cut back by 5 bases and J by 1 base. The DNA for the CDR3 is TGTGCCAGCAGTCACAAGCGGGAGGGCTCCCAAGAGACCCAGTACTTC. Encoded protein: CASSHKREGSQETQYF.

This clonotype has just a few counts. The rearrangement uses TRBV15 and TRBJ1-3; D remains ambiguous. CDR3 length: 15 amino acids. Germline CDR1 is LNHNV and CDR2 is YYDKDF (reference sequence). The V end was cut by 0 bases, the J end by 4 bases, with 10 bases between. The CDR3 sequence: CATSRERTEGNTIYF. CDR3 coding DNA: TGTGCCACCAGCAGAGAAAGGACGGAGGGAAACACCATATATTTT.

The chain is built from TRBV4-2 and TRBJ1-6; tentative D call: TRBD1 (5 bases). V was pared by 4 bases and J by 0 bases, with 22 bases between. The germline gives CDR1 LGHNA, CDR2 YNFKEQ. The CDR3 sequence is 20 residues long. CDR3 residues: CASSPPMVRTRSSYNSPLHF. The CDR3 DNA reads as TGTGCCAGCAGCCCCCCCATGGTTAGGACACGGAGCTCCTATAATTCACCCCTCCACTTT.

This chain links TRBV7-9 with TRBJ1-6; 7 bases fit TRBD1. Germline values: CDR1 SEHNR, CDR2 FQNEAQ (reference sequence). The CDR3 runs to 17 residues. V was clipped by 2 bases and J by 7 bases; unmatched bases: 11. CDR3 DNA sequence: TGTGCCAGCAGCTTAAAGGGGGTGACAGGGTCGAATTCACCCCTCCACTTT. This gives the protein CASSLKGVTGSNSPLHF.

Concerning this clonotype: The conserved phenylalanine or tryptophan normally closing the CDR3 is absent here, so this likely arose from a read error. It is unclear where the CDR3 begins or ends on the DNA, so no DNA is shown, and the CDR3 is as TCRdb lists it. V and J are TRBV19 and TRBJ2-2. The CDR3 contains 8 residues when both ends are counted. Germline lookup yields CDR1 LNHDA and CDR2 SQIVND (reference sequence). CDR3 amino acids: CASSIRHA.

The sample holds a few counts of this clonotype. The gene calls are TRBV7-2 and TRBJ2-2; perhaps D is TRBD1 or TRBD2 (6 bases each). V was pared by 5 bases and J by 4 bases, with 17 bases between. This CDR3 has 16 amino acids. Per the germline V gene, CDR1 is SGHTA and CDR2 is FQGNSA. In DNA form, the CDR3 reads TGTGCCAGCAGCCAGCATTGGGGGGCGGGCACCGGGGAGCTGTTTTTT. Translating gives CASSQHWGAGTGELFF. Together with reference TRBV7-2 and TRBJ2-2, the CDR3 gives the full variable domain: GAGVSQSPSNKVTEKGKDVELRCDPISGHTALYWYRQSLGQGLEFLIYFQGNSAPDKSGLPSDRFSAERTGGSVSTLTIQRTQQEDSAVYLCASSQHWGAGTGELFFGEGSRLTVL.

The chain joins TRBV19 to TRBJ2-7, with 8 bases identical to TRBD1. Germline CDR1 reads LNHDA; CDR2 reads SQIVND (reference sequence). There are 16 residues in the CDR3. V gave up 1 base and J gave up 1 base; unmatched junction bases: 6. The CDR3 spells CASSIGAGGFSYEQYF. The CDR3 region has the DNA TGTGCCAGTAGTATAGGTGCAGGGGGCTTTTCCTACGAGCAGTACTTC.

This clonotype came up many times. The genes are TRBV7-2 and TRBJ2-5; unclear D gene. Germline V gene sequence: CDR1 SGHTA, CDR2 FQGNSA. V was clipped by 1 base and J by 9 bases, with 15 bases between them. CDR3 length: 14 amino acids. CDR3 bases: TGTGCCAGCAGCTTAGTCGTTTCGGTGTTAGCCCAGTACTTC. The encoded protein is CASSLVVSVLAQYF.

As regards this clonotype: Germline and junction disagree at one end, which may indicate a read error. The chain recombines TRBV2 with TRBJ1-6; D is uncertain. The CDR3 loop spans 11 amino acids. Germline CDR1 and CDR2: SNHLY and FYNNEI. The CDR3 loop reads CASRSNSPLHF. The CDR3 bases are TGCGCCAGCAGGAGTAATTCACCCCTCCACTTT.

The chain carries TRBV29-1 and TRBJ1-5; TRBD1 is a possible D gene (5 bases). V lost 4 bases and J 2 bases, leaving 12 bases between the germline ends. The CDR3 length is 14 residues. The germline V gene encodes CDR1 SQVTM and CDR2 ANQGSEA. Here the CDR3 reads CSVVAGDGNQPQHF. In DNA form, the CDR3 reads TGCAGCGTTGTAGCGGGGGACGGCAATCAGCCCCAGCATTTT.

The chain recombines TRBV20-1 with TRBJ2-7; 8 bases line up with TRBD2. The CDR3 runs to 14 residues. V gave up 5 bases and J gave up 3 bases; unmatched junction bases: 9. Germline lookup yields CDR1 DFQATT and CDR2 SNEGSKA (reference sequence). The CDR3 nucleotides are TGCAGTGCTGGGACCGGGACTAGGAACTACGAGCAGTACTTC. This codes for CSAGTGTRNYEQYF.

The chain is built from TRBV12-3 or TRBV12-4 and TRBJ1-6; maybe TRBD1 (6 bases). The CDR3 totals 14 residues. The V end lost 1 base, the J end lost 10 bases, and 11 bases lay between the germline ends. The CDR3 is CASSLGRGWSPLHF. The DNA of the CDR3 is TGTGCCAGCAGTTTAGGCAGGGGCTGGTCACCCCTCCACTTT.

The V and J genes are TRBV20-1 and TRBJ1-5, with 9 bases lining up with TRBD1. The germline V gene has CDR1 DFQATT and CDR2 SNEGSKA (reference sequence). The CDR3 consists of 13 residues. The V and J ends lost 7 bases and 4 bases, in that order; junction bases with no gene match: 5. Here the CDR3 reads CSGGQGGNQPQHF. CDR3 sequence (DNA): TGCAGTGGGGGACAGGGAGGGAATCAGCCCCAGCATTTT.

This clonotype was found a few times. CDR3 sequence: CASSQFLGQETQYF. In DNA form, the CDR3 reads TGTGCCAGCAGCCAATTTTTGGGCCAAGAGACCCAGTACTTC. The chain links TRBV4-2 to TRBJ2-5; D uncertain. Germline V lookup: CDR1 LGHNA, CDR2 YNFKEQ. This CDR3 is 14 amino acids long. V was cut by 2 bases and J by 1 base, with 8 bases left in between.

V usage is TRBV10-3 and J usage is TRBJ1-6; perhaps TRBD1 as D (6 bases). Looked up from germline, CDR1 is ENHRY and CDR2 is SYGVKD. The CDR3 runs to 14 residues. Deletions cut 5 bases from V and 7 bases from J, with 12 bases between. CDR3 residues: CAISKQGGNSPLHF. In DNA, the CDR3 is TGTGCCATCAGTAAACAGGGTGGGAATTCACCCCTCCACTTT.